At least ten counts were recorded for the clone carrying this TCR beta chain. The TCR beta library used iRepertoire HTBI primers with Arm-PCR amplification of CDR3. In the authors' methods: Spanning all samples, the identified segments comprised around 62 TRBV and 14 to 15 TRBJ. TCRdb processed the multiplex PCR reads anew with MiXCR; each CDR3 protein has one entry. These V and J calls originate from TCRdb's pipeline instead of the authors' own analysis. The profile shows about 500,000 distinct CDR3 sequences, 15% to 20% of them singletons. Time point described: newly diagnosed GD, antithyroid drugs for less than 3 months. Preparation of the TCR library used RNA extracted from PBMCs. Germline V gene lookup returns CDR1 SGHVS and CDR2 FQNEAQ. Between the trimmed V and J ends, which lost 4 bases and 4 bases, there was a span of 11 bases. The length of the CDR3 is 13 residues. This sample is drawn from a study of regulatory T cells in long-lasting Graves disease.

The sample also formed part of further work on T cells in Graves' hyperthyroidism and ophthalmopathy.

The sequence derives from a man aged 35 to 55 with Graves disease. The specimen was peripheral blood mononuclear cells (PBMCs), collected at new diagnosis, from a patient treated with antithyroid drugs. V is TRBV7-8 and J is TRBJ2-7; D is perhaps TRBD1 (6 bases). The CDR3 DNA follows: TGTGCCAGCAGCTCCAGGGGCCGGTACGAGCAGTACTTC. Translated: CASSSRGRYEQYF.